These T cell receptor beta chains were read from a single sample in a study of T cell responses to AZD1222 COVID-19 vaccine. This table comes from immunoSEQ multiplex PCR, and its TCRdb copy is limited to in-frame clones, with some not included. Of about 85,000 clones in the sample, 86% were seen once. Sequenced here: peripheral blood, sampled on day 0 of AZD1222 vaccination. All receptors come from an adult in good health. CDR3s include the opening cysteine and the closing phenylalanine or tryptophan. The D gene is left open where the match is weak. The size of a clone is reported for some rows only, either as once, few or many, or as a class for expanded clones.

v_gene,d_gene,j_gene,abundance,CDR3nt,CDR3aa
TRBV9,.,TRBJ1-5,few,TGTGCCAGCAGCGTAGGGCAGCAAGGACAGCCCCAGCATTTT,CASSVGQQGQPQHF
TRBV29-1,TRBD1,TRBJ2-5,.,TGCAGCGTTGCTACAGGGGGCAGGGGAGAGACCCAGTACTTC,CSVATGGRGETQYF
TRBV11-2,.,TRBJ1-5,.,TGTGCCAGCAGCCCCGGGACTCTCCCGAAGCCCCAGCATTTT,CASSPGTLPKPQHF
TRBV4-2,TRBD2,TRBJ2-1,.,TGTGCCAGCAGGTCCTTGGCGGGAGTGGGCAATGAGCAGTTCTTC,CASRSLAGVGNEQFF
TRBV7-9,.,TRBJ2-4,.,TGTGCCAGCAGCTTCCGCGGAAAAAAAAACATTCAGTACTTC,CASSFRGKKNIQYF
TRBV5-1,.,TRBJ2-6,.,TGCGCCAGCAGCCGTAACAGTTCTGGGGCCAACGTCCTGACTTTC,CASSRNSSGANVLTF
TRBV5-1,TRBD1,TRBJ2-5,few,TGCGCCAGCAGCTCGGGGACAGGGTTCGGGGAGACCCAGTACTTC,CASSSGTGFGETQYF
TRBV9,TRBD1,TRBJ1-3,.,TGTGCCAGCAGCCCGGGACAGGGGGCGCCTGGAAACACCATATATTTT,CASSPGQGAPGNTIYF
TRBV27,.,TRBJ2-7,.,TGTGCCTCCCATAGGGGGGGGAGGTACGAGCAGTACTTC,CASHRGGRYEQYF
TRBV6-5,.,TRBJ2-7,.,TGTGCCAGCAGAGGGGGCGCGGGGGAGCAGTACTTC,CASRGGAGEQYF
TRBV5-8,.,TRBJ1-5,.,TGTGCCAGCAGCTCCTCAGGGCGGATATATCAGCCCCAGCATTTT,CASSSSGRIYQPQHF
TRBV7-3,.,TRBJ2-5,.,TGTGCCAGCAGCTCTGCGGGGCGGGAGACCCAGTACTTC,CASSSAGRETQYF
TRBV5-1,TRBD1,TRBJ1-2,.,TGCGCCAGCAGCCCCGGGACAGGGGACGGCTATGGCTACACCTTC,CASSPGTGDGYGYTF
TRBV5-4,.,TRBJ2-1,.,TGTGCCAGCAGCTTGGGGGTAGGGGACAATGAGCAGTTCTTC,CASSLGVGDNEQFF
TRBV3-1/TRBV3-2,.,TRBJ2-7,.,TGTGCCAGCAGCCAAGCCCTGCTAGAGGGCGAGCAGTACTTC,CASSQALLEGEQYF
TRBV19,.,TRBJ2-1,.,TGTGCCAGTAGTATAGGAGGGTTGGGATACAATGAGCAGTTCTTC,CASSIGGLGYNEQFF
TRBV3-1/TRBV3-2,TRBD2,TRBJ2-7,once,TGTGCCAGCAGCCCGGGAGGGGCGGGAGCCTACGAGCAGTACTTC,CASSPGGAGAYEQYF
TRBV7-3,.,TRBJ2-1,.,TGTGCCAGCAGCCCGACAGTATACAATGAGCAGTTCTTC,CASSPTVYNEQFF
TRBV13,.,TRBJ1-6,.,TGTGCCAGCAGCCTCGGGTCCCTGAATTCACCCCTCCACTTT,CASSLGSLNSPLHF
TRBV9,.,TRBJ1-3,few,TGTGCCAGCAGCGTAGATCATGGCCTTCTCTCTGGAAACACCATATATTTT,CASSVDHGLLSGNTIYF
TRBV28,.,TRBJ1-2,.,TGTGCCAGCACCTTCGACCTGGTTGGTGGCTACACCTTC,CASTFDLVGGYTF
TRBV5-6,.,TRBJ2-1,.,TGTGCCAGCAGCTTGACAGGGATTGGGAACAATGAGCAGTTCTTC,CASSLTGIGNNEQFF
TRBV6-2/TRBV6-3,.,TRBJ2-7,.,TGTGCCAGCAGCTTACTAGGCCCCTACGAGCAGTACTTC,CASSLLGPYEQYF
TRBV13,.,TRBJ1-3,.,TGTGCCAGCAGCTTAGAAGGGGCCACTGGAAACACCATATATTTT,CASSLEGATGNTIYF
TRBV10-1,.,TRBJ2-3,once,TGCGCCAGCAGTCAGCTCCTAAATGCGCAGTATTTT,CASSQLLNAQYF
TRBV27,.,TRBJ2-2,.,TGTGCCAGCAAGGGGGATAAGAACACCGGGGAGCTGTTTTTT,CASKGDKNTGELFF
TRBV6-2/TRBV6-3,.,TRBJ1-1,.,TGTGCCAGCAGCACGGGACCGGGGGGGACTGAAGCTTTCTTT,CASSTGPGGTEAFF
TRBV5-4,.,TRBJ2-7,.,TGTGCCAGCAGCCCTACGTCGGGGTACCACGAGCAGTACTTC,CASSPTSGYHEQYF
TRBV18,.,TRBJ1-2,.,TGTGCCAGCTCCCCACCTTGGGAAGGCTATGGCTACACCTTC,CASSPPWEGYGYTF
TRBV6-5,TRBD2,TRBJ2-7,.,TGTGCCAGCAGTCGCGGTGGCAGTCGGGGGGGCGAGCAGTACTTC,CASSRGGSRGGEQYF
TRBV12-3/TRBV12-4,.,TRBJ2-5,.,TGTGCCAGCAGTCCCGGTTCAGGGGAGACCCAGTACTTC,CASSPGSGETQYF
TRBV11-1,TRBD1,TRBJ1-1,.,TGTGCCAGCAGCCGGGGACAGGGGATAAGGTTTGGTGAAGCTTTCTTT,CASSRGQGIRFGEAFF
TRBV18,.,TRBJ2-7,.,TGTGCCAGCTCACCCCATGCAGAGGCCTACGAGCAGTACTTC,CASSPHAEAYEQYF
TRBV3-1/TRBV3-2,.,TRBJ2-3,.,TGTGCCAGCAGCAGTCAGGTGAGCGGGAGCACAGATACGCAGTATTTT,CASSSQVSGSTDTQYF
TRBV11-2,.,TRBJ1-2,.,TGTGCCAGCAGCTTGAGCGACTCAGCAAGATATGGCTACACCTTC,CASSLSDSARYGYTF
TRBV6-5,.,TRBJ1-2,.,TGTGCCAGCAGTTACTCGTCAGGGGAGACTGGCTACACCTTC,CASSYSSGETGYTF
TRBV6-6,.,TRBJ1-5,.,TGTGCCAGCAGGCCCACAGGGAACAATCAGCCCCAGCATTTT,CASRPTGNNQPQHF
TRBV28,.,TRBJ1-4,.,TGTGCCAGCAGTTTCGGTCGGGGGGCTAATGAAAAACTGTTTTTT,CASSFGRGANEKLFF
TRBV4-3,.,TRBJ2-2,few,TGCGCCAGCAGCCGTCTTCCAGGGGATGCCGGGGAGCTGTTTTTT,CASSRLPGDAGELFF
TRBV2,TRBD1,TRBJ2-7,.,TGTGCCAGCAGCGCCGGATTTCCGACAGGGGTCTACGAGCAGTACTTC,CASSAGFPTGVYEQYF
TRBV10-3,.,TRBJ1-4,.,TGTGCCATCAGTGAGGCAGGACGAAATGAAAAACTGTTTTTT,CAISEAGRNEKLFF
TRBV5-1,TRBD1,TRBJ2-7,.,TGCGCCAGCAGCTTCACGGGACAGGTGGACTCCGAGCAGTACTTC,CASSFTGQVDSEQYF
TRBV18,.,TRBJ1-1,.,TGTGCCAGCTCCCGCGTCGAGGACACTGAAGCTTTCTTT,CASSRVEDTEAFF
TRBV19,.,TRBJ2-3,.,TGTGCCACCAACCGGATAGCCCCCACAGATACGCAGTATTTT,CATNRIAPTDTQYF
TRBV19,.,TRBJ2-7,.,TGTGCCAGTAGTATTCCCTACAAACCCTACGAGCAGTACTTC,CASSIPYKPYEQYF
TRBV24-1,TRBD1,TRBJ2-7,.,TGTGCCACCAGCCCGGGACAGGGGACGAACGAGCAGTACTTC,CATSPGQGTNEQYF
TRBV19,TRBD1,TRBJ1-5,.,TGTGCCAGTAGTCGCTACTTACAGGGGGCTAGCAATCAGCCCCAGCATTTT,CASSRYLQGASNQPQHF
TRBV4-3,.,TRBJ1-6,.,TGCGCCAGCAGCCAGTTCAGGGATGGGAGGACACCCCTCCACTTT,CASSQFRDGRTPLHF
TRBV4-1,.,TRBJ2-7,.,TGCGCCAGCAGCCAAGTTCCAGGGCCTTTCTACGAGCAGTACTTC,CASSQVPGPFYEQYF
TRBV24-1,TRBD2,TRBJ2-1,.,TGTGCCACCAGTGACGGGGGGGCTGGCTACAATGAGCAGTTCTTC,CATSDGGAGYNEQFF
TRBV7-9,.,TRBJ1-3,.,TGTGCCAGCAGTCCCCAGGAGCTCGCTGGAAACACCATATATTTT,CASSPQELAGNTIYF
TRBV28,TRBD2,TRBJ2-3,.,TGTGCCAGCAGTCGAGGGCCGAGCGGGGGCACAGATACGCAGTATTTT,CASSRGPSGGTDTQYF
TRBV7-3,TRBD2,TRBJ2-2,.,TGTGCCAGCAGCTTAAATGGCGGGAGAGTACGGGAGCTGTTTTTT,CASSLNGGRVRELFF
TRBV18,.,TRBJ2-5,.,TGTGCCAGCTCACCATACCCGGGGGAACAAGAGACCCAGTACTTC,CASSPYPGEQETQYF
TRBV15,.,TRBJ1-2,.,TGTGCCACCAGCAGAGAGAACAGCAACTATGGCTACACCTTC,CATSRENSNYGYTF